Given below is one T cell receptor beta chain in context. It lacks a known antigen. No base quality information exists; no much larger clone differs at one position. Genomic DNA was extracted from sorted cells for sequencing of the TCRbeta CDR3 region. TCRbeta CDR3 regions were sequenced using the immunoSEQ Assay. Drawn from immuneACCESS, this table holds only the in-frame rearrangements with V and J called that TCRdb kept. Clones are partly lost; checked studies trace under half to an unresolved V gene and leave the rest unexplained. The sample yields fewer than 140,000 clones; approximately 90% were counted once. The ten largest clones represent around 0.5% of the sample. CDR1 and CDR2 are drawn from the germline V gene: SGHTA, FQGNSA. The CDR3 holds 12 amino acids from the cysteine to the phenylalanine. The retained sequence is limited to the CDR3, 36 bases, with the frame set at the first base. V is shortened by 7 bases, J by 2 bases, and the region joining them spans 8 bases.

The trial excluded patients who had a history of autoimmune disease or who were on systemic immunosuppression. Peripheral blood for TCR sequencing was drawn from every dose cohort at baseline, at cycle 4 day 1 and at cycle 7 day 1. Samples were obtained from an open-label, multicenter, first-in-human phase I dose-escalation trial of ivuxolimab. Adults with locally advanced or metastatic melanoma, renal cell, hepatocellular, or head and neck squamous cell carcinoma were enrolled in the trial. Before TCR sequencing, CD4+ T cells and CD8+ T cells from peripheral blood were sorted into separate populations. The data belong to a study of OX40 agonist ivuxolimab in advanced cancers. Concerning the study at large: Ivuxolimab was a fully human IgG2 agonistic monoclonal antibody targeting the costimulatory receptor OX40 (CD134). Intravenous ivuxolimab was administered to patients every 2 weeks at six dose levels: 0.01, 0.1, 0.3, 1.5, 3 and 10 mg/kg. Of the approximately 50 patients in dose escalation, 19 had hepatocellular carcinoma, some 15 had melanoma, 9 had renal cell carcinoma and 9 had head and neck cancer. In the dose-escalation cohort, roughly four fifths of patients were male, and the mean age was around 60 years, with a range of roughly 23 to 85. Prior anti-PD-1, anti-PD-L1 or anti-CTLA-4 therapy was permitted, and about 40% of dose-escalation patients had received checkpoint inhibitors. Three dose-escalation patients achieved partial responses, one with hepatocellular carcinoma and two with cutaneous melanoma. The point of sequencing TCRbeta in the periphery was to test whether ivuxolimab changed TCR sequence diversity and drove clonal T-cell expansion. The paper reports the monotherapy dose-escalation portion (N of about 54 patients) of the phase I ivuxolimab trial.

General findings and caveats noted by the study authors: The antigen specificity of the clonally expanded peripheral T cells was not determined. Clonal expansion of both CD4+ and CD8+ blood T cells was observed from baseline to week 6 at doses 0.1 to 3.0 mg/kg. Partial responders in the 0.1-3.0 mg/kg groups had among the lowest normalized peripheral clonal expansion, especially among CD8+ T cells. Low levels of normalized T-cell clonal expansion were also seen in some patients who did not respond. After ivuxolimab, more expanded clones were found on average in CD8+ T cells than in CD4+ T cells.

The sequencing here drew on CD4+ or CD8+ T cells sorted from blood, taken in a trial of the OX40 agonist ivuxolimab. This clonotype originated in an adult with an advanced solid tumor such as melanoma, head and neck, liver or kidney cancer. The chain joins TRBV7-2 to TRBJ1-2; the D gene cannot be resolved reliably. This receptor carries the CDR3 CASMEGNYGYTF. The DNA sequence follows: TGTGCCAGCATGGAAGGCAACTATGGCTACACCTTC.